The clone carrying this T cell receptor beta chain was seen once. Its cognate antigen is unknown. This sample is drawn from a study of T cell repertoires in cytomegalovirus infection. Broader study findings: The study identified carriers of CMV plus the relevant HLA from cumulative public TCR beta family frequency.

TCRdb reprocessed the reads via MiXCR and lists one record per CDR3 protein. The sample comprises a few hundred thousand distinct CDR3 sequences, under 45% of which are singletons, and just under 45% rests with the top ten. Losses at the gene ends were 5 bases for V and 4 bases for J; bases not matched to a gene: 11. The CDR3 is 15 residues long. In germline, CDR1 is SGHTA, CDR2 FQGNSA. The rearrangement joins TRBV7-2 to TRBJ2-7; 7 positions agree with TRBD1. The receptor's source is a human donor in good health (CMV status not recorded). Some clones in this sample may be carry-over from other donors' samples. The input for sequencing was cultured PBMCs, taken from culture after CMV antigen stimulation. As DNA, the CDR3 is TGTGCCAGCAGCGAAACCGGGACAGCTTATTACGAGCAGTACTTC. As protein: CASSETGTAYYEQYF.